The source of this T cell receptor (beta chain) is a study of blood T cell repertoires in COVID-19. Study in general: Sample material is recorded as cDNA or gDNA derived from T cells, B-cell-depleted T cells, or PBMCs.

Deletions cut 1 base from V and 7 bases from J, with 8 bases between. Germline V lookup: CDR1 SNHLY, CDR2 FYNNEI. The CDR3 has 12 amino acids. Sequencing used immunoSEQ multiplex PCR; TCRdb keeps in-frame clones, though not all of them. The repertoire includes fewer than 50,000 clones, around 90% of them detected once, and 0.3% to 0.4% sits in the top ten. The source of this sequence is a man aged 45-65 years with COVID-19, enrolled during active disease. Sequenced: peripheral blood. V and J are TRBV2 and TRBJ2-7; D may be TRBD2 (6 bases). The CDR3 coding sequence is TGTGCCAGCAGTGAAGTGGGGGGAGAGCAGTACTTC. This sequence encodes CASSEVGGEQYF. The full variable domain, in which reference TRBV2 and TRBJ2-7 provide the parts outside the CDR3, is EPEVTQTPSHQVTQMGQEVILRCVPISNHLYFYWYRQILGQKVEFLVSFYNNEISEKSEIFDDQFSVERPDGSNFTLKIRSTKLEDSAMYFCASSEVGGEQYFGPGTRLTVT.